The clone carrying this TCR beta chain has only a few counts. The data are from a study of CD8 T cells in Susac syndrome. Random hexamers were used to reverse transcribe the RNA input (0.5 to 1 ug). TCRdb redid the calling of the immunoSEQ multiplex PCR reads with MiXCR, one entry per CDR3 protein. This table holds fewer than 300,000 distinct CDR3 sequences, 85% found once. The sequence was collected from a human donor with multiple sclerosis. Source material: CD8+ T cells from PBMCs.

CDR3 DNA: TGCGCCAGCAGCCGCGACAGCTCTGGGGCCAACGTCCTGACTTTC. Its protein product is CASSRDSSGANVLTF. The chain employs TRBV5-1 and TRBJ2-6; weak D call: TRBD1 (5 bases). The CDR3 totals 15 residues. Germline V lookup: CDR1 SGHRS, CDR2 YFSETQ. Trimming stripped 4 bases from V and 0 bases from J, with 8 bases between.